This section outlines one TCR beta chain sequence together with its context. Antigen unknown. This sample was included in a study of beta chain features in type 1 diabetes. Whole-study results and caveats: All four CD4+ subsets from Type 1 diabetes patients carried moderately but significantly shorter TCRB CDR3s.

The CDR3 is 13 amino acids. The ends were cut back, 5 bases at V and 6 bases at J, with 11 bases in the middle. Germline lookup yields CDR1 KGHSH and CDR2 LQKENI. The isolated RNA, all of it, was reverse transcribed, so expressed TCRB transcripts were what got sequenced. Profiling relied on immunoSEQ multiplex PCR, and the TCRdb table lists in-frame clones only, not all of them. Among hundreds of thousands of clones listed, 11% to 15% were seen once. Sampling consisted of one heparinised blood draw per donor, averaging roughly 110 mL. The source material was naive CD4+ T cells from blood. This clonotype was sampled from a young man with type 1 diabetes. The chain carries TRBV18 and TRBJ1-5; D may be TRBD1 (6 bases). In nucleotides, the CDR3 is TGTGCCAGCTCAGCCACAGGGTCTCAGCCCCAGCATTTT. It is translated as CASSATGSQPQHF. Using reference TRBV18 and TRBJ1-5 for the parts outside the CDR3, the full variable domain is NAGVMQNPRHLVRRRGQEARLRCSPMKGHSHVYWYRQLPEEGLKFMVYLQKENIIDESGMPKERFSAEFPKEGPSILRIQQVVRGDSAAYFCASSATGSQPQHFGDGTRLSIL.